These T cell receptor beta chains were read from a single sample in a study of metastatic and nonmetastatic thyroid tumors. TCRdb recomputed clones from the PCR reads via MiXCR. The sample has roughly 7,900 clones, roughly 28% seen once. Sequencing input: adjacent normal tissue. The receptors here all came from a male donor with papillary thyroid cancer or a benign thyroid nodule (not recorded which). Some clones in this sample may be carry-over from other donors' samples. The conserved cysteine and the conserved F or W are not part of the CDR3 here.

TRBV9 ASSVYVVGGRFQETQY
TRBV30 AWSLGSDYEQY
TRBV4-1 ASSQEGQVYGYT
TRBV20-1 SALDRGRWTDTQY
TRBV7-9 ANSWIHGELF
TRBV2 ASREQGDGQPQH
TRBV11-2 ASSLGPGQGANEQF
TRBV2 ASHWGHEQY
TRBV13 ASTPQGRYEQY
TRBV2 ASSYTVGEKLF
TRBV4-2 AIILRTVSIGGHTDTQY
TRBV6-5 AGSYSGAASSYNEQF
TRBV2 ASRPGKENGYT
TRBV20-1 SARPGTSGGDYEQY
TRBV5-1 ASSLELSGNFNEQF
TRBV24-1 ATSDLPPANTGELF
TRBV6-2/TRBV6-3 ASSPWGQGYTGELF
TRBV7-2 ASSFRDSLSYEQY
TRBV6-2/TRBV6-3 ASSYSRSTPLTAASYEQY
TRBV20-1 SARTKGQGGTDTQY
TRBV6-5 ASSYVRRQGRLDTEAF
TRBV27 ASSFLRQGRVEKLF
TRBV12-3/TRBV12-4 ASSLTSSGANEKLF
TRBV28 ASSFPESRNYGYT
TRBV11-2 ASRRAGVGLVQETQY
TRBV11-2 ASSLGGQGSTGEQF
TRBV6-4 ASRMSGADTEAF
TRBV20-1 SARDLNNSPLH
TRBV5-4 ASSWWGRGGNNEQF
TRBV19 ASSDVAPRDNEQF
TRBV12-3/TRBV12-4 ASSQLGQAASYEQY
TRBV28 ASSEGTGNTGELF
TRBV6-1 ASSVGTGVIYEQY
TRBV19 ARASGKETQY
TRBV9 ASSQDDGGYT
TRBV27 ASRAAAAGANVLT
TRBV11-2 ASSSKTSGTDTQY
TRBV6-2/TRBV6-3 ASTPRSGQGRFGANVLT
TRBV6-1 ASSAYPQGDHEQY
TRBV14 ASSQSGRLGRSSEQY
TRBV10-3 ARGGDVGKPQH
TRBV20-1 SARRGLAGGPSEQY
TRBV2 ASSRDSRNQPQH
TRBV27 ASSSRSEQY